This TCR beta chain was obtained from a study of T cells in Graves' hyperthyroidism and ophthalmopathy. Study at large: Peripheral blood was drawn at first diagnosis, prior to all treatment.

Germline V gene lookup returns CDR1 MDHEN and CDR2 SYDVKM. The CDR3 totals 15 residues. V was shortened by 2 bases and J by 0 bases, with 9 bases between the two germline ends. Amplified TCR beta CDR3 regions came from RNA transcripts. When the TCR CDR3 underwent first-round RT-PCR, the HTBI primer set was used. From the multiplex PCR reads, TCRdb called clonotypes with MiXCR, one entry per CDR3 protein. Here the sample spans about 290,000 distinct CDR3 sequences, approximately 14% being singletons. In this sample, this clonotype turned up many times. Hyperthyroidism had been newly diagnosed in patients aged 18 to 65, and its duration was under 2 months. The authors took PBMCs from 10 ml fresh peripheral blood.

Sequences were obtained from blood. This receptor was identified in a woman between 40 and 50 years old with Graves' hyperthyroidism. The chain joins TRBV28 to TRBJ2-3; D uncertain. CDR3 coding DNA: TGTGCCAGCAGTTTAAGAACAGCTAGCACAGATACGCAGTATTTT. It encodes CASSLRTASTDTQYF. Looking up the rest from reference TRBV28 and TRBJ2-3 gives the full variable domain: DVKVTQSSRYLVKRTGEKVFLECVQDMDHENMFWYRQDPGLGLRLIYFSYDVKMKEKGDIPEGYSVSREKKERFSLILESASTNQTSMYLCASSLRTASTDTQYFGPGTRLTVL.